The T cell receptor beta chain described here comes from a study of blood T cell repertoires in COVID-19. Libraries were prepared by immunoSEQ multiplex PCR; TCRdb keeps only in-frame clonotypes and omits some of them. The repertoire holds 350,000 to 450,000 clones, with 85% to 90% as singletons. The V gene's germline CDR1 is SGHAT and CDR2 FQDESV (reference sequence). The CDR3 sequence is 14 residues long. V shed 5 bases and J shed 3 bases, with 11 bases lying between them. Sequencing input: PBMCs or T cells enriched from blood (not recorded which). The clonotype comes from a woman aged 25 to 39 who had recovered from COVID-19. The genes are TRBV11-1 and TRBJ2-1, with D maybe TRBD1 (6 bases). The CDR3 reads CASSGRDNYNEQFF. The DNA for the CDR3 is TGTGCCAGCAGCGGCCGGGACAACTACAATGAGCAGTTCTTC.